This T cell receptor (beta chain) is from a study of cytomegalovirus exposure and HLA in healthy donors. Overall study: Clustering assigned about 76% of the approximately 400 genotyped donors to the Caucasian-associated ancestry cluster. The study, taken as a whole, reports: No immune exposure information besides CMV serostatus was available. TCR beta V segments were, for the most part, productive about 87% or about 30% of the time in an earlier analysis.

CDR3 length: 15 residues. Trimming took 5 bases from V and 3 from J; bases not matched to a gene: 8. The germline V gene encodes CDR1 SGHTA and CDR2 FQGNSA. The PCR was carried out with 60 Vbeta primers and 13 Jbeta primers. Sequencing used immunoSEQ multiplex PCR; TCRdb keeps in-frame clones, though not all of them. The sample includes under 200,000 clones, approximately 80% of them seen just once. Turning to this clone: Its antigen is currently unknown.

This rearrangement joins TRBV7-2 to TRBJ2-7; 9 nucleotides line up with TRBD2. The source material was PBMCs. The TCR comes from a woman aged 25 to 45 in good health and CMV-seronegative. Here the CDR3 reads CASSPLTSGNYEQYF. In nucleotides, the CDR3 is TGTGCCAGCAGCCCCCTGACTAGCGGCAACTACGAGCAGTACTTC.